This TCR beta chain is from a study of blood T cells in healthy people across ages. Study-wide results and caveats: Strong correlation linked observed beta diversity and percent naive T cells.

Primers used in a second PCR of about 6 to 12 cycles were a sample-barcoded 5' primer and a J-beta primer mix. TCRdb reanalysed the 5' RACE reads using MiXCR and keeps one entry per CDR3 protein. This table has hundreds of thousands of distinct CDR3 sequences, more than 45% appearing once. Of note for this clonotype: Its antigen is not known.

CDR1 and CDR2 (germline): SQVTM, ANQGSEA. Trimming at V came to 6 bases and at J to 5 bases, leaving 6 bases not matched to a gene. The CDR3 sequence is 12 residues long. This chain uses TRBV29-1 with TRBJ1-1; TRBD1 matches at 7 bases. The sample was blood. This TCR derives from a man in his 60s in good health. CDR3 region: CSVSQGRTEAFF. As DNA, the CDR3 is TGCAGCGTATCACAGGGGAGGACTGAAGCTTTCTTT.